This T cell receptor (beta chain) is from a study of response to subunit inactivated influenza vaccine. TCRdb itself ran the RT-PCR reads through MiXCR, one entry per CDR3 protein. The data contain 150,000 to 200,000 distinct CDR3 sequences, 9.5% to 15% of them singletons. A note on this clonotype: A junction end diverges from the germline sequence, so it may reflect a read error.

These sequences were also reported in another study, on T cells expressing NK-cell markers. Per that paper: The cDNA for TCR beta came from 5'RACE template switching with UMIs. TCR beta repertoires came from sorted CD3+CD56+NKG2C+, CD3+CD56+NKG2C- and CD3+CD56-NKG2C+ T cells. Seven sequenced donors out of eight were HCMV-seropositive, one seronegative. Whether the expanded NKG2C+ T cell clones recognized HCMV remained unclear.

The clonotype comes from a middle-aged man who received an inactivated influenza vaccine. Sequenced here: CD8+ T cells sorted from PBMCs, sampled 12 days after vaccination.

For the CDR3, the DNA is TGTGCTAGCAGCTGGTCTCCCGTTAGCAATCAGCCCCAGCATTTT. This gives the protein CASSWSPVSNQPQHF. The chain has TRBV7-7 and TRBJ1-5; D is undetermined. Germline V gene data show CDR1 as SSHAT and CDR2 as FNYEAQ (reference sequence). CDR3 size: 15 residues.